The 17 T cell receptor beta chains given below trace back to one sample, sequenced in a study of cytomegalovirus exposure and HLA in healthy donors (dated by TCRdb to 2016 to 2017). Library creation used the immunoSEQ multiplex PCR assay. For the multiplex PCR, a mixture combining 60 forward primers for TCR Vbeta segments and 13 reverse primers for TCR Jbeta segments was used. Sourced from immuneACCESS, this table was stored by TCRdb with only in-frame sequences that have V and J called. A share of the clones is absent; for the studies checked, an unresolved V gene accounts for under half, and the remainder has no known explanation. Within this sample are approximately 130,000 clones, with 70% to 80% of them counted one time only. The biggest ten clones account for roughly 3.6% of the sample. Sequencing was carried out using PBMCs. These receptors came from a man in his thirties or forties in good health and CMV-seronegative.

V gene TRBV5-1 combines with J gene TRBJ2-1; TRBD1 agrees at 10 bases. J gave up 8 bases and V 4 bases, and 9 bases lay outside the gene matches. Looked up from germline, CDR1 is SGHRS and CDR2 is YFSETQ. The length of the CDR3 is 15 residues. The CDR3 region has the DNA TGCGCCAGCAGCCCCGGACAGGGGGGGGTGGATGAGCAGTTCTTC. This codes for CASSPGQGGVDEQFF.

The chain links TRBV27 to TRBJ2-1; 15 positions match TRBD2. CDR3 size: 15 residues. The V gene's germline CDR1 is MNHEY and CDR2 SMNVEV (reference sequence). V lost 4 bases to trimming and J lost 8 bases; unmatched junction nucleotides: 3. The chain's CDR3 is CASSWGLAGGYEQFF. CDR3 coding DNA: TGTGCCAGCAGTTGGGGACTAGCGGGAGGCTATGAGCAGTTCTTC.

The chain recombines TRBV5-1 with TRBJ2-7; weak D call: TRBD2 (7 bases). CDR3 length: 13 amino acids. The germline V gene has CDR1 SGHRS and CDR2 YFSETQ. V was trimmed by 4 bases and J by 6 bases, leaving 14 bases between them. The CDR3 is CASSQGGGFEQYF. The CDR3 coding sequence is TGCGCCAGCAGCCAAGGGGGAGGGTTCGAGCAGTACTTC. Based on the CDR3 plus reference TRBV5-1 and TRBJ2-7, the full variable domain is KAGVTQTPRYLIKTRGQQVTLSCSPISGHRSVSWYQQTPGQGLQFLFEYFSETQRNKGNFPGRFSGRQFSNSRSEMNVSTLELGDSALYLCASSQGGGFEQYFGPGTRLTVT.

This clone was seen once. The chain combines TRBV10-3 with TRBJ1-1; the match to TRBD1 covers 9 bases. V shed 8 bases and J 7 bases; nucleotides not matched to a gene: 11. Germline CDR1 reads ENHRY; CDR2 reads SYGVKD. The CDR3 covers 14 residues. This chain's CDR3 is CAIRPTGGEGEAFF. The CDR3 bases are TGTGCCATCCGCCCTACAGGGGGCGAGGGTGAAGCTTTCTTT.

The DNA of the CDR3 is TGTGCCAGCAGTCTTAGACAGGCCCTCACAGATACGCAGTATTTT. Its protein is CASSLRQALTDTQYF. This sequence joins TRBV2 and TRBJ2-3; possibly TRBD1 for D (6 bases). Per the germline V gene, CDR1 is SNHLY and CDR2 is FYNNEI. CDR3 length equals 15 residues. V was clipped by 5 bases and J by 2 bases, with 14 bases between them.

The chain couples TRBV29-1 to TRBJ1-2; 8 nucleotides agree with TRBD1. This CDR3 is 13 amino acids long. Germline V gene lookup returns CDR1 SQVTM and CDR2 ANQGSEA. The V gene end was trimmed by 7 bases and the J gene end by 8 bases; junction bases not matched to a gene: 12. CDR3: CSGGSQGQVGYTF. The CDR3 region has the DNA TGCAGCGGAGGGAGTCAGGGACAGGTGGGCTACACCTTC.

The sample holds a few counts of this clone. The chain employs TRBV5-5 and TRBJ1-4, with 12 nucleotides matching TRBD1. Germline V gene data show CDR1 as SGHKS and CDR2 as YYEKEE (reference sequence). The V and J ends lost 4 bases and 8 bases, in that order; junction bases with no gene match: 9. The CDR3 has 16 amino acids. CDR3 in DNA: TGTGCCAGCAGCCCAGCAGGGGGGACAGGGGGCGAAAAACTGTTTTTT. Its translation: CASSPAGGTGGEKLFF. The full variable domain, with the rest looked up from reference TRBV5-5 and TRBJ1-4, is DAGVTQSPTHLIKTRGQQVTLRCSPISGHKSVSWYQQVLGQGPQFIFQYYEKEERGRGNFPDRFSARQFPNYSSELNVNALLLGDSALYLCASSPAGGTGGEKLFFGSGTQLSVL.

The gene calls are TRBV5-1 and TRBJ2-7; 12 bases fit TRBD1. Losses at the gene ends were 4 bases for V and 5 bases for J; bases not matched to a gene: 7. This CDR3 region has 15 residues. Germline loops: CDR1 SGHRS, CDR2 YFSETQ. CDR3 in DNA: TGCGCCAGCAGCATAGCCGGGACAGGGGGCAACGAGCAGTACTTC. Amino acids: CASSIAGTGGNEQYF.

This sequence joins TRBV30 and TRBJ1-5; D is unresolved. The germline V gene encodes CDR1 GTSNPN and CDR2 SVGIG (reference sequence). This CDR3 has 13 amino acids. V was clipped by 8 bases and J by 2 bases, with 13 bases between them. Here the CDR3 DNA reads TGTGCCCCCTTAAGAGCCGGCAATCAGCCCCAGCATTTT. This translates into CAPLRAGNQPQHF. The full variable domain, rest sourced from reference TRBV30 and TRBJ1-5, is SQTIHQWPATLVQPVGSPLSLECTVEGTSNPNLYWYRQAAGRGLQLLFYSVGIGQISSEVPQNLSASRPQDRQFILSSKKLLLSDSGFYLCAPLRAGNQPQHFGDGTRLSIL.

The genes are TRBV7-9 and TRBJ1-4; 12 bases are shared with TRBD1. This CDR3 is built from 19 residues. V lost 5 bases, J lost 0 bases, and 10 bases stayed unmatched. From germline, CDR1 is SEHNR and CDR2 FQNEAQ (reference sequence). The CDR3 region is CASSPYRDRGRATNEKLFF. The CDR3 coding sequence is TGTGCCAGCAGCCCGTACCGGGACAGGGGGCGCGCAACTAATGAAAAACTGTTTTTT.

V is TRBV18 and J is TRBJ2-3; no clear D gene. V lost 3 bases, J lost 4 bases, and 20 bases lay in between. This CDR3 has 17 residues. Germline values: CDR1 KGHSH, CDR2 LQKENI. The CDR3 coding sequence is TGTGCCAGCTCACCTCTAAGCGAGACGCTGAGCCCAGATACGCAGTATTTT. Its translation: CASSPLSETLSPDTQYF.

This clone is termed medium-sized (0.01 to 0.1%). This rearrangement joins TRBV6-1 to TRBJ1-1; perhaps TRBD1 as D (5 bases). The V gene's germline CDR1 is MNHNS and CDR2 SASEGT. V was pared by 1 base and J by 4 bases, with 13 bases between. The CDR3 has 15 amino acids. The CDR3 sequence: CASSEDAGGGTEAFF. In nucleotides, the CDR3 is TGTGCCAGCAGTGAAGACGCCGGGGGGGGCACTGAAGCTTTCTTT.

This chain connects TRBV4-2 to TRBJ1-6; TRBD1 aligns across 9 bases. Trimming took 1 base from V and 3 from J; bases not matched to a gene: 4. The CDR3 is made up of 17 amino acids. Germline V gives CDR1 LGHNA, CDR2 YNFKEQ. CDR3 loop: CASSQVSTGGYNSPLHF. CDR3 bases: TGTGCCAGCAGCCAAGTTTCGACAGGGGGCTATAATTCACCCCTCCACTTT.

V and J are TRBV4-3 and TRBJ2-2, with TRBD1 identical over 9 bases. With 1 base clipped from V and 3 bases from J, the junction kept 3 bases outside the gene matches. The germline V gene has CDR1 LGHNA and CDR2 YSLEER. The CDR3 totals 16 residues. The CDR3 nucleotides read TGCGCCAGCAGCCAAGGGGGACAGGGTGACACCGGGGAGCTGTTTTTT. The encoded protein is CASSQGGQGDTGELFF.

V is TRBV9 and J is TRBJ1-1; 7 bases agree with TRBD1. In germline, CDR1 is SGDLS, CDR2 YYNGEE. The CDR3 has 17 amino acids. The ends lost 3 bases at V and 0 bases at J; junction bases unmatched: 11. The CDR3 region is CASSDRQGVLLNTEAFF. DNA of the CDR3: TGTGCCAGCAGCGACAGACAGGGCGTCCTCTTGAACACTGAAGCTTTCTTT.

Only a few counts were recorded for this clone. The chain employs TRBV15 and TRBJ1-5; 9 bases line up with TRBD1. The CDR3 has 15 amino acids. Germline CDR1 and CDR2: LNHNV and YYDKDF (reference sequence). Trimming at V came to 5 bases and at J to 5 bases, leaving 7 bases not matched to a gene. The DNA of the CDR3 is TGTGCCACCAGCGGGGACAGGGAGTACGATCAGCCCCAGCATTTT. Translation gives CATSGDREYDQPQHF.

The gene calls are TRBV5-1 and TRBJ2-3; 8 nucleotides agree with TRBD1. CDR1 and CDR2 (germline): SGHRS, YFSETQ. The CDR3 extends over 16 amino acids. Losses at the gene ends were 4 bases for V and 1 base for J; bases not matched to a gene: 8. CDR3: CASSEEGQGRTDTQYF. The CDR3 DNA is TGCGCCAGCAGCGAAGAAGGACAGGGCCGCACAGATACGCAGTATTTT.